Listed below are T cell receptor beta chains from one sample, sequenced in a study of molecular identifiers for immune sequencing clone quantification. TCRdb ran MiXCR on the PCR reads and lists one entry per CDR3 protein. The data contain some 680,000 distinct CDR3 sequences, 25% of them singletons. The material sequenced was naive CD8+ T cells from blood, with Jurkat cell RNA spiked in. Source of these receptors: a human donor in good health. Some libraries in this study had Jurkat cell RNA spiked in. Both conserved end residues are part of each CDR3. D genes are given only for firm matches. Size values are once, few and many counts, or a class for expanded clones, and some rows have none.

v_gene: TRBV11-2; d_gene: TRBD2; abundance: few; j_gene: TRBJ2-1; CDR3aa: CASSWTSGIYEQFF; CDR3nt: TGTGCCAGCAGTTGGACTAGCGGGATCTATGAGCAGTTCTTC
v_gene: TRBV11-2; d_gene: TRBD1; abundance: many; j_gene: TRBJ1-1; CDR3aa: CASSSPGQDNTEAFF; CDR3nt: TGTGCCAGCAGCTCTCCGGGACAGGATAACACTGAAGCTTTCTTT
v_gene: TRBV28; d_gene: TRBD2; abundance: few; j_gene: TRBJ2-1; CDR3aa: CASSPWTSGRLYNEQFF; CDR3nt: TGTGCCAGCAGTCCGTGGACTAGCGGGAGGTTGTACAATGAGCAGTTCTTC
v_gene: TRBV7-8; d_gene: .; abundance: .; j_gene: TRBJ2-5; CDR3aa: CASSLTIASEGSQYF; CDR3nt: TGTGCCAGCAGCTTAACAATCGCGTCGGAGGGGTCCCAGTACTTC
v_gene: TRBV5-1; d_gene: .; abundance: .; j_gene: TRBJ2-1; CDR3aa: CASSLERRANYNEQFF; CDR3nt: TGCGCCAGCAGCTTGGAAAGGAGGGCTAATTACAATGAGCAGTTCTTC
v_gene: TRBV5-1; d_gene: .; abundance: many; j_gene: TRBJ2-7; CDR3aa: CASSLFTSYEQYF; CDR3nt: TGCGCCAGCAGCTTGTTCACTAGCTACGAGCAGTACTTC
v_gene: TRBV20-1; d_gene: TRBD2; abundance: .; j_gene: TRBJ2-3; CDR3aa: CSASPPSGWLDTQYF; CDR3nt: TGCAGTGCTAGTCCACCTAGCGGGTGGTTAGATACGCAGTATTTT
v_gene: TRBV19; d_gene: .; abundance: .; j_gene: TRBJ2-1; CDR3aa: CASGNGGRAYNEQFF; CDR3nt: TGTGCCAGTGGGAATGGAGGGAGAGCCTACAATGAGCAGTTCTTC
v_gene: TRBV6-2/TRBV6-3; d_gene: .; abundance: many; j_gene: TRBJ1-5; CDR3aa: CASGDPFSYQPQHF; CDR3nt: TGTGCCAGCGGAGACCCATTTAGCTACCAGCCCCAGCATTTT
v_gene: TRBV5-6; d_gene: .; abundance: .; j_gene: TRBJ1-2; CDR3aa: CASSLAGQGGYGYTF; CDR3nt: TGTGCCAGCAGCTTGGCAGGTCAGGGCGGCTATGGCTACACCTTC
v_gene: TRBV5-6; d_gene: TRBD1; abundance: .; j_gene: TRBJ1-5; CDR3aa: CASSRTGDGNRPQHF; CDR3nt: TGTGCCAGCAGCAGGACAGGGGACGGCAATCGGCCCCAGCATTTT
v_gene: TRBV14; d_gene: .; abundance: few; j_gene: TRBJ1-2; CDR3aa: CASSHRGQAGYGYTF; CDR3nt: TGTGCCAGCAGTCATAGGGGACAAGCAGGCTATGGCTACACCTTC
v_gene: TRBV4-3; d_gene: TRBD2; abundance: few; j_gene: TRBJ2-3; CDR3aa: CASSQDSAGTSGRTDTQYF; CDR3nt: TGCGCCAGCAGCCAAGATTCAGCCGGGACTAGCGGGAGGACAGATACGCAGTATTTT
v_gene: TRBV7-9; d_gene: TRBD1; abundance: many; j_gene: TRBJ2-7; CDR3aa: CASRGQSSYEQYF; CDR3nt: TGTGCCAGCCGGGGACAGAGCTCCTACGAGCAGTACTTC
v_gene: TRBV4-1; d_gene: TRBD1; abundance: few; j_gene: TRBJ2-2; CDR3aa: CASSQERQGHTGELFF; CDR3nt: TGCGCCAGCAGCCAAGAAAGACAGGGGCATACCGGGGAGCTGTTTTTT
v_gene: TRBV14; d_gene: .; abundance: few; j_gene: TRBJ2-1; CDR3aa: CASSQDPHNEQFF; CDR3nt: TGTGCCAGCAGCCAAGATCCCCACAATGAGCAGTTCTTC
v_gene: TRBV6-2/TRBV6-3; d_gene: TRBD2; abundance: once; j_gene: TRBJ2-7; CDR3aa: CASRQGLADIYAQYF; CDR3nt: TGTGCCAGCAGACAGGGACTAGCGGATATCTACGCGCAGTACTTC
v_gene: TRBV4-1; d_gene: .; abundance: .; j_gene: TRBJ2-7; CDR3aa: CASSQVGYKQYF; CDR3nt: TGCGCCAGCAGCCAAGTTGGGTACAAGCAGTACTTC
v_gene: TRBV27; d_gene: TRBD1; abundance: .; j_gene: TRBJ2-6; CDR3aa: CASSPQGVLFSGANVLTF; CDR3nt: TGTGCCAGCAGTCCTCAGGGGGTGTTGTTTTCTGGGGCCAACGTCCTGACTTTC
v_gene: TRBV27; d_gene: .; abundance: many; j_gene: TRBJ2-3; CDR3aa: CASSFNWDTDTQYF; CDR3nt: TGTGCCAGCAGTTTTAACTGGGACACAGATACGCAGTATTTT
v_gene: TRBV9; d_gene: .; abundance: few; j_gene: TRBJ1-2; CDR3aa: CASSGRGLYGYTF; CDR3nt: TGTGCCAGCAGCGGTCGGGGACTCTATGGCTACACCTTC
v_gene: TRBV20-1; d_gene: TRBD1; abundance: .; j_gene: TRBJ1-6; CDR3aa: CSARAGTGVDNSPLHF; CDR3nt: TGCAGTGCTAGAGCTGGGACAGGGGTTGATAATTCACCCCTCCACTTT